This T cell receptor (beta chain) was sequenced for a study of blood T cells in healthy people across ages. Isolating PBMCs gave at least 6 million of these cells per sample. The germline V and J ends were trimmed by 1 base and 10 bases, with 15 bases remaining between them. Germline V gene lookup returns CDR1 MGHRA and CDR2 YSYEKL. The length of the CDR3 is 14 residues. The use of a sample-barcoded 5' primer and a J-beta primer mix characterized a second PCR of about 7 to 12 cycles. MiXCR, run by TCRdb on the 5' RACE reads, gives a single entry per CDR3 protein. The sample has about 1.6 million distinct CDR3 sequences; about 32% are singletons. Findings of the study overall: Older individuals had lower TCR beta diversity per million T cells (the decline was roughly linear).

In regard to this clonotype: The antigen is undetermined.

The sample taken for sequencing was blood. This TCR was recovered from a woman aged 25 to 39 in good health. The J gene is TRBJ2-3, the V gene TRBV4-1; either TRBD1 or TRBD2 may fit D (6 bases each). CDR3 in amino acids: CASSQGGAGRSQYF. The DNA for the CDR3 is TGCGCCAGCAGCCAAGGGGGGGCGGGGAGGTCGCAGTATTTT.